This TCR beta chain was obtained from a study of T cell changes during pregnancy in multiple sclerosis. The assay was immunoSEQ multiplex PCR, and TCRdb's table has in-frame clones only and misses some. The table records 78,000 or so clones, 90% to 95% of them present only once. Germline CDR1 MDHEN, CDR2 SYDVKM. This CDR3 comprises 14 residues. Trimming shortened V by 4 bases and J by 2 bases, and 10 bases separated the two germline ends. The receptor was derived from a female donor with multiple sclerosis, enrolled in a pregnancy study. This specimen was CD4+ T cells from peripheral blood mononuclear cells, taken before pregnancy. The chain is built from TRBV28 and TRBJ2-3; D is undetermined. The CDR3 is CASSSTPHTDTQYF. CDR3 nucleotide sequence: TGTGCCAGCAGTTCTACCCCCCACACAGATACGCAGTATTTT.